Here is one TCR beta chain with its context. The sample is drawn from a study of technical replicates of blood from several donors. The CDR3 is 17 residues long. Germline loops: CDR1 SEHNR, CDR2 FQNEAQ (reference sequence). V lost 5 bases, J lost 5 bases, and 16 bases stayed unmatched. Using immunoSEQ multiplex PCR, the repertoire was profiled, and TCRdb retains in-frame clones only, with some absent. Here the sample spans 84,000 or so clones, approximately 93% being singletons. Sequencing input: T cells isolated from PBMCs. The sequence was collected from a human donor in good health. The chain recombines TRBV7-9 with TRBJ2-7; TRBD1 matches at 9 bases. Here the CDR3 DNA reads TGTGCCAGCAGCCCTTATCCGGGACAGGGTATCGGCCACGAGCAGTACTTC. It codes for CASSPYPGQGIGHEQYF.